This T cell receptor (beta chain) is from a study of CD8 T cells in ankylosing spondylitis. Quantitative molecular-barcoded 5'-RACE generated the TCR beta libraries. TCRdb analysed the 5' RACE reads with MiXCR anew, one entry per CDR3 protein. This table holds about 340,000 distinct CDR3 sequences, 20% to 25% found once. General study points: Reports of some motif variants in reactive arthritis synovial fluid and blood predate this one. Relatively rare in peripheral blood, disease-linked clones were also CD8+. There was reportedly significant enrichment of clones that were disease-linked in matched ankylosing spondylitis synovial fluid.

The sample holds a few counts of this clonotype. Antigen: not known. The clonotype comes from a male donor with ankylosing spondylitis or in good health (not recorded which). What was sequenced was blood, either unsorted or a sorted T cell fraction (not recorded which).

Here the CDR3 reads CASSPDGLGAQPQHF. CDR3 bases: TGCGCCAGCAGCCCGGATGGGCTTGGCGCTCAGCCCCAGCATTTT. V and J are TRBV4-1 and TRBJ1-5, with D unresolved. This CDR3 has 15 residues. Trimming took off 4 bases at V and 6 bases at J, with 16 bases between the two ends. In germline, CDR1 is MGHRA, CDR2 YSYEKL.